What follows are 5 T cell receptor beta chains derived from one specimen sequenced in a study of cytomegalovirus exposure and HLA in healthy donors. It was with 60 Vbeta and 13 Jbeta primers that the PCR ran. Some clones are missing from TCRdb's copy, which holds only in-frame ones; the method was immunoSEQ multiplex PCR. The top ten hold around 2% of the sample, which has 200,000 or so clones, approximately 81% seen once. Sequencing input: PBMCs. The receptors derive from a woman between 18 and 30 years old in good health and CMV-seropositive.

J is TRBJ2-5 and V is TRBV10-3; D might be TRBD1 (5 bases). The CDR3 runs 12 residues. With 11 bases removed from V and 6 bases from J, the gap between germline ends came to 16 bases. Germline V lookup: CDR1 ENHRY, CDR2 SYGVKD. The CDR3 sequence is CAAPQVAQTQYF. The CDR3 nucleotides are TGTGCCGCCCCACAGGTCGCTCAGACCCAGTACTTC.

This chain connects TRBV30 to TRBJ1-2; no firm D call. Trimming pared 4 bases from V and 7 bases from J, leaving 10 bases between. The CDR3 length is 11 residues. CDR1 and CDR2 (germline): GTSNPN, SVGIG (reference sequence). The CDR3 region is CAWKTGIGYTF. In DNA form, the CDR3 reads TGTGCCTGGAAGACTGGAATTGGCTACACCTTC.

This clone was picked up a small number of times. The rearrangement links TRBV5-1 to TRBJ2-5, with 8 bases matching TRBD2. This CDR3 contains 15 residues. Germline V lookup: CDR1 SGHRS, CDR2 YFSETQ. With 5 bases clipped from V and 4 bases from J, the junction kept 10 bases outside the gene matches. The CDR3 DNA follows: TGCGCCAGCAGTGAGGGAGCGGGGGTACGAGAGACCCAGTACTTC. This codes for CASSEGAGVRETQYF. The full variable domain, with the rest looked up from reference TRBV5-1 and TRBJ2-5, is KAGVTQTPRYLIKTRGQQVTLSCSPISGHRSVSWYQQTPGQGLQFLFEYFSETQRNKGNFPGRFSGRQFSNSRSEMNVSTLELGDSALYLCASSEGAGVRETQYFGPGTRLLVL.

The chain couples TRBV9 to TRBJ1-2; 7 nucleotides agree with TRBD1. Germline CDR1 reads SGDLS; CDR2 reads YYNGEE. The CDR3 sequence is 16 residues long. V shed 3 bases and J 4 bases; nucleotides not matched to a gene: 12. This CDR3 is CASSASGEGAIYGYTF. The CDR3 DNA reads TGTGCCAGCAGCGCGTCTGGAGAGGGGGCGATCTATGGCTACACCTTC.

The CDR3 loop is CASSPRGGLAGGPRREQFF. Written as DNA, the CDR3 is TGTGCCAGCAGCCCTCGGGGGGGACTAGCGGGGGGCCCACGACGTGAGCAGTTCTTC. The chain joins TRBV21-1 to TRBJ2-1; the table names TRBD2, a call not compared with the DNA. TRBV21-1 is a pseudogene segment. CDR3 length equals 19 residues.